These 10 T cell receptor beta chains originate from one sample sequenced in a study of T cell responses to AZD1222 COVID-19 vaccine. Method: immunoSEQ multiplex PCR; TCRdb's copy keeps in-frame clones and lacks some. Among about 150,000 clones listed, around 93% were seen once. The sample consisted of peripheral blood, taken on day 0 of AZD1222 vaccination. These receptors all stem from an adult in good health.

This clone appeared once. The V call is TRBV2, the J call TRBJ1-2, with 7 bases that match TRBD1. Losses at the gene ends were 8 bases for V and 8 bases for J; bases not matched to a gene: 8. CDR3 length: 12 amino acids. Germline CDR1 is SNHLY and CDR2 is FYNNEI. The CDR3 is CASGQQGTGYTF. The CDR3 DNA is TGTGCCAGCGGTCAACAGGGGACGGGCTACACCTTC.

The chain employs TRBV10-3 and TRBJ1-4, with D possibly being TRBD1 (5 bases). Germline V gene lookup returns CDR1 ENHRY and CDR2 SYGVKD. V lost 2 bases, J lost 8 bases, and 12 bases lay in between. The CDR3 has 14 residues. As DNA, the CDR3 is TGTGCCATCAGTGAGGGGGGGGTCAGGGAAAAACTGTTTTTT. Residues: CAISEGGVREKLFF.

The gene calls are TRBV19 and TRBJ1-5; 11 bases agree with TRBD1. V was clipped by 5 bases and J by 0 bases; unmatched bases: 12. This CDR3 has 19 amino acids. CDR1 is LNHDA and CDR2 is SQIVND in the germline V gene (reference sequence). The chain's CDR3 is CASSPQGQGGLSSNQPQHF. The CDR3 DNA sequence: TGTGCCAGTAGTCCGCAGGGACAGGGGGGGCTAAGTAGCAATCAGCCCCAGCATTTT.

This chain's CDR3 is CASSLGGLGYTF. As DNA, the CDR3 is TGTGCCAGCAGCTTGGGTGGACTTGGCTACACCTTC. V gene TRBV5-5 combines with J gene TRBJ1-2; D not resolved. The length of the CDR3 is 12 residues. CDR1 and CDR2 from the germline V gene are SGHKS and YYEKEE (reference sequence). Trimming stripped 0 bases from V and 7 bases from J, with 7 bases between.

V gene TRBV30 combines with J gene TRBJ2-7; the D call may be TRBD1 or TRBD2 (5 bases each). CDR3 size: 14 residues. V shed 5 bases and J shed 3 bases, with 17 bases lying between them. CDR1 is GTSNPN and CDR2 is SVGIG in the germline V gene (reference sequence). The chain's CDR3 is CAWELGDRLYEQYF. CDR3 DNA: TGTGCCTGGGAATTGGGGGACCGCCTCTACGAGCAGTACTTC.

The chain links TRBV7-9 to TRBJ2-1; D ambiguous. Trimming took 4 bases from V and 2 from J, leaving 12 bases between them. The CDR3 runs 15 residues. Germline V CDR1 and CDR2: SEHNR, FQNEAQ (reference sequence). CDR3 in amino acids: CASSSNGRPYNEQFF. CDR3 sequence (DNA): TGTGCCAGCAGCTCCAACGGCAGACCCTACAATGAGCAGTTCTTC.

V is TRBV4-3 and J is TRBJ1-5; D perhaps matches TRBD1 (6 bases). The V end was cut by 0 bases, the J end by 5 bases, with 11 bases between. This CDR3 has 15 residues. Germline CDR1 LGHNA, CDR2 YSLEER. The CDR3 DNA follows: TGCGCCAGCAGCCAAGATTGGGGGGCGTATCAGCCCCAGCATTTT. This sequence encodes CASSQDWGAYQPQHF.

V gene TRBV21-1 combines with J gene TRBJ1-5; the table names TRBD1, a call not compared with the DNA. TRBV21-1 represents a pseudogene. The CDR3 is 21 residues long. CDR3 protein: CASSRSTAIRDRNTYNQPQHF. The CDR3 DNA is TGTGCCAGCAGCAGAAGCACGGCCATCCGGGACAGGAACACCTACAATCAGCCCCAGCATTTT.

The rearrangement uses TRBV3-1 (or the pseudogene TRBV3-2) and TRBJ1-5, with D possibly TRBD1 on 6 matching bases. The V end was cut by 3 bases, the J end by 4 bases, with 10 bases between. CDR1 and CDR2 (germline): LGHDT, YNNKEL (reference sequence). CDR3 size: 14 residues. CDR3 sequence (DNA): TGTGCCAGCAGCCAGGGACAAGAAAATCAGCCCCAGCATTTT. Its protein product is CASSQGQENQPQHF.

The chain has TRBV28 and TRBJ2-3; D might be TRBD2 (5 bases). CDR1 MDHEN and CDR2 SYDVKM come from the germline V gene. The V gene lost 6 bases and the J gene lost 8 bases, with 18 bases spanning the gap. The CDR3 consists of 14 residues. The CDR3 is CASSQARREGTQYF. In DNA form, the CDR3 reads TGTGCCAGCAGCCAAGCCAGACGTGAGGGTACGCAGTATTTT.